This TCR beta chain stems from a study of graft-versus-host responses after intestinal transplantation. Study-level findings and limits: In recipient marrow, GvH clones were found, and some appeared first in ileum or blood. The study found high graft-versus-host to host-versus-graft clonal ratios in allografts of patients with graft-donor T cell macrochimerism. Circulating GvH clones peaking coincided with falling HvG clones soon after transplant.

In regard to this clone: Its cognate antigen is unknown.

Some clones are missing from TCRdb's copy, which holds only in-frame ones; the method was immunoSEQ multiplex PCR. The table records about 46,000 clones, about 93% of them present only once. Germline-derived CDR1 and CDR2 are ENHRY and SYGVKD. The V and J ends lost 4 bases and 7 bases respectively, with 19 bases between them. CDR3 size: 15 residues. The receptor was isolated from a human patient who received an intestinal transplant, so some T cells may come from the graft donor. The sequencing here drew on PBMCs, taken more than 750 days after a first intestinal transplant, on the day of a second. V is TRBV10-3 and J is TRBJ1-2; maybe TRBD1 (5 bases). This CDR3 reads CAISGVERGKGGYTF. In nucleotides, the CDR3 is TGTGCCATCAGTGGGGTGGAGAGGGGAAAGGGTGGCTACACCTTC.